This is a list of T cell receptor beta chains from one sample in a study of blood T cell repertoires in COVID-19. Data came from immunoSEQ multiplex PCR; TCRdb stores just in-frame clones and leaves some out. The sample contains roughly 97,000 clones, around nine tenths of which appear only once. Sequenced sample: peripheral blood. Source of these receptors: a man in his 60s with acute or convalescent COVID-19. CDR3s include the opening cysteine and the closing phenylalanine or tryptophan. The order of the fields is V gene, D gene, clone size, J gene, CDR3 protein, CDR3 DNA. D genes are given only for firm matches. Size values are once, few and many counts, or a class for expanded clones, and some rows have none.

TRBV19	TRBD1	.	TRBJ1-1	CASRRSSGTGGTAEAFF	TGTGCCAGTAGACGGTCGTCCGGGACAGGGGGTACGGCTGAAGCTTTCTTT
TRBV6-5	.	.	TRBJ1-1	CASSYSRRQGPTEAFF	TGTGCCAGCAGTTACTCACGTCGGCAGGGGCCAACTGAAGCTTTCTTT
TRBV4-2	.	.	TRBJ1-1	CASSQARDKAFF	TGTGCCAGCAGCCAAGCCAGGGACAAAGCTTTCTTT
TRBV7-2	TRBD2	.	TRBJ2-3	CASSPGTSKITQYF	TGTGCCAGCAGCCCGGGGACTAGCAAGATCACGCAGTATTTT
TRBV5-1	TRBD1	.	TRBJ1-1	CASSLQGGRRAFF	TGCGCCAGCAGCTTGCAGGGGGGCAGGCGGGCTTTCTTT
TRBV10-3	.	.	TRBJ1-1	CAISEPSRTEAFF	TGTGCCATCAGTGAACCATCCAGGACAGAGGCTTTCTTT
TRBV2	TRBD1	.	TRBJ1-6	CASRGQGESYNSPLHF	TGTGCCAGCAGAGGACAGGGTGAATCCTATAATTCACCCCTCCACTTT
TRBV27	.	.	TRBJ2-3	CASSFNWGVTGTQYF	TGTGCCAGCAGTTTTAATTGGGGGGTCACAGGTACGCAGTATTTT
TRBV7-9	.	.	TRBJ1-1	CASSPGQYAEAFF	TGTGCCAGCAGCCCTGGACAATACGCTGAAGCTTTCTTT
TRBV5-1	.	few	TRBJ1-2	CASSLQDTYGYTF	TGCGCCAGCAGCTTGCAGGACACCTATGGCTACACCTTC
TRBV5-6	TRBD1	.	TRBJ1-2	CASSGRTGHYGYTF	TGTGCCAGCAGCGGACGGACAGGCCACTATGGCTACACCTTC
TRBV5-4	.	.	TRBJ1-1	CASSIGGAGTEAFF	TGTGCCAGCAGCATCGGGGGGGCCGGCACTGAAGCTTTCTTT
TRBV6-1	.	.	TRBJ1-5	CASSEFRGPSNQPQHF	TGTGCCAGCAGTGAATTCAGGGGCCCCAGCAATCAGCCCCAGCATTTT
TRBV19	.	.	TRBJ2-3	CATSPQVASTDTQYF	TGTGCCACTTCACCCCAAGTGGCTAGCACAGATACGCAGTATTTT
TRBV27	.	.	TRBJ1-6	CASSFLSGRGGSPLHF	TGTGCCAGCAGTTTCCTCTCGGGGCGGGGAGGGTCACCCCTCCACTTT
TRBV10-3	.	.	TRBJ2-3	CAISGADTDTQYF	TGTGCCATCAGTGGGGCAGACACAGATACGCAGTATTTT
TRBV7-9	.	.	TRBJ1-3	CASSLGGINSGNTIYF	TGTGCCAGCAGCTTGGGGGGGATAAACTCTGGAAACACCATATATTTT
TRBV6-6	TRBD2	.	TRBJ2-1	CASYYGGGYYNEQFF	TGTGCCAGCTATTACGGGGGGGGGTATTACAATGAGCAGTTCTTC
TRBV14	TRBD1	.	TRBJ1-1	CASSVGQGNTEAFF	TGTGCCAGCAGCGTCGGACAGGGGAACACTGAAGCTTTCTTT
TRBV6-5	.	.	TRBJ2-5	CASEPFGHVQETQYF	TGTGCCAGCGAACCCTTCGGACATGTCCAAGAGACCCAGTACTTC
TRBV5-1	TRBD2	.	TRBJ2-5	CASSLGGPAGGTTRETQYF	TGCGCCAGCAGCTTGGGAGGGCCAGCGGGGGGAACCACCAGGGAGACCCAGTACTTC
TRBV7-2	TRBD1	.	TRBJ1-2	CASSLDRGGSGYTF	TGTGCCAGCAGCTTAGACAGGGGGGGGAGTGGCTACACCTTC
TRBV7-8	TRBD1	.	TRBJ1-2	CASSRGGGYGYTF	TGTGCCAGCAGCAGAGGGGGCGGCTATGGCTACACCTTC
TRBV7-2	TRBD1	.	TRBJ1-1	CASPDRGNTEAFF	TGTGCCAGCCCTGACAGGGGGAACACTGAAGCTTTCTTT
TRBV3-1/TRBV3-2	.	.	TRBJ1-1	CASSQEGRDTEAFF	TGTGCCAGCAGCCAAGAGGGCAGGGATACTGAAGCTTTCTTT
TRBV6-6	.	.	TRBJ1-1	CASSYQQQGRDTEAFF	TGTGCCAGCAGTTACCAACAACAGGGTCGGGACACTGAAGCTTTCTTT
TRBV7-9	TRBD1	.	TRBJ2-7	CASSSRGQGASEQYF	TGTGCCAGCAGCTCGCGAGGACAGGGGGCTTCCGAGCAGTACTTC
TRBV7-9	TRBD1	.	TRBJ1-2	CASSLAGQGGGYTF	TGTGCCAGCAGCTTAGCAGGACAGGGCGGGGGCTACACCTTC
TRBV5-1	.	.	TRBJ1-2	CASSLQGAEYGYTF	TGCGCCAGCAGCTTACAGGGAGCGGAATATGGCTACACCTTC
TRBV19	TRBD1	once	TRBJ1-6	CASSIDRGKDSPLHF	TGTGCCAGTAGTATCGACAGGGGAAAGGATTCACCCCTCCACTTT
TRBV5-1	TRBD2	.	TRBJ2-5	CASSLIPTSGGAQYF	TGCGCCAGCAGCTTGATCCCGACTAGCGGGGGGGCCCAGTACTTC
TRBV11-2	TRBD1	.	TRBJ1-2	CASSLVQGAYGYTF	TGTGCCAGCAGCTTAGTACAGGGGGCCTATGGCTACACCTTC
TRBV29-1	.	.	TRBJ1-3	CSVAGTKNLGGNTIYF	TGCAGCGTTGCCGGGACAAAAAACCTGGGTGGAAACACCATATATTTT
TRBV7-2	TRBD1	.	TRBJ1-1	CASSSGGNTEAFF	TGTGCCAGCAGCTCAGGGGGCAACACTGAAGCTTTCTTT
TRBV7-8	.	.	TRBJ1-6	CASSINRQGSYNSPLHF	TGTGCCAGCAGCATAAACCGGCAGGGCTCCTATAATTCACCCCTCCACTTT
TRBV6-5	TRBD1	.	TRBJ1-1	CASRPRGLTGTEAFF	TGTGCCAGCAGGCCCAGGGGGCTGACGGGCACTGAAGCTTTCTTT
TRBV19	.	.	TRBJ2-1	CASSGRRGRSYNEQFF	TGTGCCAGTAGTGGCCGGCGGGGCCGCTCCTACAATGAGCAGTTCTTC
TRBV10-3	TRBD1	.	TRBJ1-2	CAIGQGEYGYTF	TGTGCCATTGGACAGGGAGAGTATGGCTACACCTTC
TRBV7-9	.	.	TRBJ1-1	CASSRDSTEAFF	TGTGCCAGCAGCAGAGACAGTACCGAAGCTTTCTTT
TRBV10-1	.	once	TRBJ1-1	CASSENEDRKRF	TGCGCCAGCAGTGAAAACGAGGACAGAAAACGATTT
TRBV19	.	.	TRBJ2-6	CASSILQGPGANVLTF	TGTGCCAGTAGTATTTTGCAGGGTCCTGGGGCCAACGTCCTGACTTTC